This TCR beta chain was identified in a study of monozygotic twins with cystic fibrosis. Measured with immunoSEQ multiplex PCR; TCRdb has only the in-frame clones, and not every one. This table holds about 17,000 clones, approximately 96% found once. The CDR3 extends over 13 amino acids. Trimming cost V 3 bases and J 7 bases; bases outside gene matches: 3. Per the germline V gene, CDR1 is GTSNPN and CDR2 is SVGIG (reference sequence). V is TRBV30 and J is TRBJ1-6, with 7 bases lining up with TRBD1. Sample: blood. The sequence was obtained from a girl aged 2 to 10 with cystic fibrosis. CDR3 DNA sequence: TGTGCCTGGAGGACAGGGTTGAATTCACCCCTCCACTTT. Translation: CAWRTGLNSPLHF. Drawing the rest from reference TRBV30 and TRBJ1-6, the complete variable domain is SQTIHQWPATLVQPVGSPLSLECTVEGTSNPNLYWYRQAAGRGLQLLFYSVGIGQISSEVPQNLSASRPQDRQFILSSKKLLLSDSGFYLCAWRTGLNSPLHFGNGTRLTVT.